This TCR beta chain came from a study of OX40 agonist ivuxolimab in advanced cancers. Across the study: Averaging around 60 years in age, with a range of roughly 20 to 79, the cohort was about 83% male. The study's findings and limits: At doses 0.1 to 3.0 mg/kg, CD4+ and CD8+ clones expanded. Relative to CD4+, CD8+ T cells held more expanded clones on average.

Turning to this clone: Its specificity is unknown.

Cycle 7 day 1, cycle 4 day 1, and baseline were the timepoints at which blood was sampled. The data were produced by immunoSEQ multiplex PCR, yet TCRdb's version contains in-frame clones alone and is incomplete. The data hold approximately 70,000 clones, with approximately 90% observed a single time. The trim removed 4 bases at V and 2 bases at J, leaving 5 bases unmatched. Germline CDR1 and CDR2: SGHNT and YYREEE (reference sequence). CDR3 size: 15 residues. The starting material was CD4+ or CD8+ T cells sorted from blood, obtained in a trial of the OX40 agonist ivuxolimab. This sequence originates from an adult with an advanced solid tumor such as melanoma, head and neck, liver or kidney cancer. This sequence joins TRBV5-4 and TRBJ2-3, with 9 bases lining up with TRBD2. The CDR3 loop is CASSLLAGSTDTQYF. The CDR3 DNA reads TGTGCCAGCAGCCTTCTAGCGGGGTCCACAGATACGCAGTATTTT.